This record concerns one T cell receptor beta chain sequence. Original processing methods: The authors compared patient CD8+ clones larger than 1% against published virus-specific TCRB sequences. Only a few of these clones matched. Repertoires were generated with immunoSEQ multiplex PCR, while TCRdb's copy carries only in-frame clones and drops some. D and trimming come from the DNA, and the V and J calls and clone size come from that table. The sample contains about 18,000 clones, 60% to 85% of which appear only once. Positive magnetic bead selection separated CD4+ and CD8+ cells, and flow cytometry confirmed purity. The germline gives CDR1 SGHNT, CDR2 YYREEE (reference sequence). This CDR3 spans 16 amino acids. Trimming cost V 4 bases and J 5 bases; bases outside gene matches: 8. These data originate in a study of somatic mutations in cytotoxic T cells in rheumatoid arthritis.

The rearrangement joins TRBV5-4 to TRBJ2-5; 13 bases agree with TRBD2. This clonotype originated in an adult with rheumatoid arthritis. The sample was CD8+ T cells sorted from blood. This chain's CDR3 is CASSLLAGGPEETQYF. The CDR3 DNA sequence: TGTGCCAGCAGCCTACTAGCGGGGGGGCCGGAGGAGACCCAGTACTTC.